The clone carrying this T cell receptor (beta chain) was recorded a few times. An end of the junction differs from the germline gene, which may be a read error. Sequencing was performed with immunoSEQ multiplex PCR; in TCRdb, only in-frame clones are kept and a portion is missing. The sample has 120,000 or so clones, about four fifths seen once. The sample comes from a study of blood T cell repertoires in COVID-19. The CDR3 is 14 residues long. The germline V gene has CDR1 SGHAT and CDR2 FQNNGV. The sequence was obtained from a woman in her 70s with acute or convalescent COVID-19. Sequenced: peripheral blood. This chain connects TRBV11-2 to TRBJ1-4, with D perhaps TRBD1 (5 bases). CDR3 bases: TGTGCCAGCAGCTTGGGGCCCAATCGTGAAACACTGTTTTTT. The encoded protein is CASSLGPNRETLFF.